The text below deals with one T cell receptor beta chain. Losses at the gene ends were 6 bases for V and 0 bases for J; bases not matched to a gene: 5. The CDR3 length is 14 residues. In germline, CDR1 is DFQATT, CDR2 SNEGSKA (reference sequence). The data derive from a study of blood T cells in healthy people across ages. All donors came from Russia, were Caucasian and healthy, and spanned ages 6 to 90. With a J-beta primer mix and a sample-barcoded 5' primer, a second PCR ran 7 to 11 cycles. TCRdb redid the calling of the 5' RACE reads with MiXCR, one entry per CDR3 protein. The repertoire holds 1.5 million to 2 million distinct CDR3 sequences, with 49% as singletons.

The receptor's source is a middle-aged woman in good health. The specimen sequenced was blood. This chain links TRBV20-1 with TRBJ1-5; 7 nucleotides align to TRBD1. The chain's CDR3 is CSARQGGSNQPQHF. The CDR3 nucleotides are TGCAGTGCCAGACAGGGCGGTAGCAATCAGCCCCAGCATTTT.